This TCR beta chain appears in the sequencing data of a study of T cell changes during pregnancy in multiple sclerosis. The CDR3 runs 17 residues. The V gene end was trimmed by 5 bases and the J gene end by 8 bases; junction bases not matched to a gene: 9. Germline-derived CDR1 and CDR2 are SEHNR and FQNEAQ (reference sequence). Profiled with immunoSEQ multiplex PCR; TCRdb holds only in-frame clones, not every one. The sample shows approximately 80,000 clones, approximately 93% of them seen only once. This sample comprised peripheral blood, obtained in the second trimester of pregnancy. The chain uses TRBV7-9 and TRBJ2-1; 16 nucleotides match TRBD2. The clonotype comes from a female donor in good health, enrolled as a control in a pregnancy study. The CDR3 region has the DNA TGTGCCAGCAGCAGAGGGACTAGCGGGAGGGTTGGCGATGAGCAGTTCTTC. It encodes CASSRGTSGRVGDEQFF.